The clone carrying this T cell receptor (beta chain) was observed many times. Its antigen is undetermined. The CDR3 is 14 residues long. CDR1 and CDR2 from the germline V gene are SQVTM and ANQGSEA. V lost 4 bases and J 0 bases, leaving 12 bases between the germline ends. The record originates from a study of molecular identifiers for immune sequencing clone quantification. Regarding the study as a whole: Among effectors, clones above 20 RNA copies held over 97% of molecules; among naive cells, under 1%.

TCRdb processed the PCR reads anew with MiXCR; each CDR3 protein has one entry. The data contain 300,000 to 400,000 distinct CDR3 sequences, roughly 23% of them singletons. The clonotype comes from a human donor in good health. Some libraries in this study had Jurkat cell RNA spiked in. The sequencing input was naive CD8+ T cells from blood, with Jurkat cell RNA spiked in. Noted subset: FACS-sorted CD8+CD4-CCR7+CD45RA+ naive T cells. The chain is built from TRBV29-1 and TRBJ1-1; D remains ambiguous. Written as DNA, the CDR3 is TGCAGCGTTGTCATGGGCAGCCTGAACACTGAAGCTTTCTTT. Protein product: CSVVMGSLNTEAFF.